The 5 T cell receptor beta chains presented below share a single source sample, sequenced in a study of cytomegalovirus exposure and HLA in healthy donors. The PCR contained 60 Vbeta and 13 Jbeta primers. Generated by immunoSEQ multiplex PCR, the TCRdb table keeps only in-frame clones and is missing some. Reported are 220,000 or so clones; the ten largest clones contain 1.1%. Sequencing was carried out using PBMCs. The receptor source for this set is a girl aged 2 to 9 in good health and CMV-seropositive.

CDR3 sequence: CASSETGVGAPEQFF. The CDR3, as DNA: TGTGCCAGCAGCGAGACTGGCGTGGGGGCCCCTGAGCAGTTCTTC. The V gene is TRBV9, the J gene TRBJ2-1; D is possibly TRBD1 (6 bases). CDR3 length: 15 amino acids. In germline, CDR1 is SGDLS, CDR2 YYNGEE. V lost 3 bases and J 9 bases, leaving 19 bases between the germline ends. Full variable domain (remainder filled in from reference TRBV9 and TRBJ2-1): DSGVTQTPKHLITATGQRVTLRCSPRSGDLSVYWYQQSLDQGLQFLIQYYNGEERAKGNILERFSAQQFPDLHSELNLSSLELGDSALYFCASSETGVGAPEQFFGPGTRLTVL.

This rearrangement joins TRBV7-8 to TRBJ1-2, with TRBD1 identical over 7 bases. The CDR3 is 16 amino acids. Trimming removed 4 bases from V and 6 bases from J; junction bases left unmatched: 14. Looked up from germline, CDR1 is SGHVS and CDR2 is FQNEAQ. Here the CDR3 reads CASSSNRAGGTDGYTF. Here the CDR3 DNA reads TGTGCCAGCAGCTCCAACCGCGCAGGGGGTACGGATGGCTACACCTTC.

This chain links TRBV5-8 with TRBJ2-2, with a weak D call TRBD1 (6 bases). The ends were cut back, 2 bases at V and 0 bases at J, with 14 bases in the middle. Germline V gene lookup returns CDR1 SGHTS and CDR2 YDEGEE. The CDR3 sequence is 17 residues long. CDR3 coding DNA: TGTGCCAGCAGCTTTCGTTACGGACAGTCGAACACCGGGGAGCTGTTTTTT. The encoded protein is CASSFRYGQSNTGELFF.

The chain employs TRBV28 and TRBJ2-3; 13 nucleotides line up with TRBD2. Germline CDR1 reads MDHEN; CDR2 reads SYDVKM. This CDR3 is 15 amino acids long. J was trimmed by 6 bases and V by 6 bases; bases with no gene match: 6. CDR3 amino acids: CASSLGLAGADTQYF. The CDR3 nucleotides read TGTGCCAGCAGCCTCGGACTAGCGGGAGCCGATACGCAGTATTTT.

This sequence joins TRBV28 and TRBJ1-5, with a possible D match to TRBD1 (5 bases). V lost 7 bases, J lost 2 bases, and 15 bases lay in between. CDR1 is MDHEN, CDR2 SYDVKM, per germline. This CDR3 is built from 15 residues. The CDR3 bases are TGTGCCAGCACTCCGGCGGAAGGGGGCAATCAGCCCCAGCATTTT. Its translation is CASTPAEGGNQPQHF. The full variable domain, in which reference TRBV28 and TRBJ1-5 provide the parts outside the CDR3, is DVKVTQSSRYLVKRTGEKVFLECVQDMDHENMFWYRQDPGLGLRLIYFSYDVKMKEKGDIPEGYSVSREKKERFSLILESASTNQTSMYLCASTPAEGGNQPQHFGDGTRLSIL.